What follows is one T cell receptor beta chain and its context. The sample belongs to a study of Graves' ophthalmopathy and Graves' hyperthyroidism. The study amplified TCR beta CDR3 regions using RNA transcripts. The authors performed first-round RT-PCR with HTBI primers and then a second-round multiplex PCR. In TCRdb, the multiplex PCR reads were re-called with MiXCR into one record per CDR3 protein. Among 1 million to 1.3 million distinct CDR3 sequences listed, approximately 35% were seen once. The source material was peripheral blood or thyroid tissue (not recorded which). The receptor was derived from an adult man with Graves' hyperthyroidism.

CDR3 coding DNA: TGTGCCAGCAGCTTGGCGGACAGGGTTAGCAATCAGCCCCAGCATTTT. Translated, it gives CASSLADRVSNQPQHF. The chain combines TRBV7-9 with TRBJ1-5; 8 nucleotides line up with TRBD1. There are 16 residues in the CDR3. Germline CDR1 SEHNR, CDR2 FQNEAQ (reference sequence). Trimming cost V 3 bases and J 0 bases; bases outside gene matches: 4.